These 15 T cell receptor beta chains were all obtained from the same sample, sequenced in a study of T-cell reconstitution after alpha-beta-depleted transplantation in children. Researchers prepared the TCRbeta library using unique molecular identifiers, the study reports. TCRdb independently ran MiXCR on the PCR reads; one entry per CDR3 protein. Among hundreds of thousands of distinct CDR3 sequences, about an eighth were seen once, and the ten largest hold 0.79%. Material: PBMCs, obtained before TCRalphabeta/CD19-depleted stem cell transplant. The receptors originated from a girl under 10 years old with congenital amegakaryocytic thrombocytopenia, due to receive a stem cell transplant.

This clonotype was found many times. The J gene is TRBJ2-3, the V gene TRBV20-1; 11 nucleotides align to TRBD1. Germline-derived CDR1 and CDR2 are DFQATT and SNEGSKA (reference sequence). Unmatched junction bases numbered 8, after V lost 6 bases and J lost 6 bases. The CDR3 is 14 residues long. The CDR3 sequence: CSANGQGARDTQYF. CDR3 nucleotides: TGCAGTGCAAACGGACAGGGGGCTCGGGATACGCAGTATTTT.

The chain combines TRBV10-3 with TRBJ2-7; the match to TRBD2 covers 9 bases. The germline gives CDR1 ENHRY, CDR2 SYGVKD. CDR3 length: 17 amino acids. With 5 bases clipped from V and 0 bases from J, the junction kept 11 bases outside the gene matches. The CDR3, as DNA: TGTGCCATCAGTCGTAGTGTCCTAGCGGGGAGCTCCTACGAGCAGTACTTC. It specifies CAISRSVLAGSSYEQYF.

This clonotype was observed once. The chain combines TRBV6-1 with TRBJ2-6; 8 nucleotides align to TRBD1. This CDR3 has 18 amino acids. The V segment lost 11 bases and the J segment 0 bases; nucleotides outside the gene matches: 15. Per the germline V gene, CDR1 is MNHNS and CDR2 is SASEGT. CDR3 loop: CACSGGLIALSGANVLTF. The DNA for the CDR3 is TGTGCCTGCTCAGGGGGCTTAATCGCCCTCTCTGGGGCCAACGTCCTGACTTTC.

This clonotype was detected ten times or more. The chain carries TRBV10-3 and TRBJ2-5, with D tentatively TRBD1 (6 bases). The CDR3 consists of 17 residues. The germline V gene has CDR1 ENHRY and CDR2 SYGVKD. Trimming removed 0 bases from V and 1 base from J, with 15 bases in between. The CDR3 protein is CAISESNLQGTQETQYF. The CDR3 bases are TGTGCCATCAGTGAGTCGAATCTACAGGGAACCCAAGAGACCCAGTACTTC.

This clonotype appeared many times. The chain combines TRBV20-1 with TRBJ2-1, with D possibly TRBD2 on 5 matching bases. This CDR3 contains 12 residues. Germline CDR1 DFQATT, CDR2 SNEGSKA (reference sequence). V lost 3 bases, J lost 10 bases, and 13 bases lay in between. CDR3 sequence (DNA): TGCAGTGCTAGGCGGCCCCAGCGGGAGCAGTTCTTC. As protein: CSARRPQREQFF.

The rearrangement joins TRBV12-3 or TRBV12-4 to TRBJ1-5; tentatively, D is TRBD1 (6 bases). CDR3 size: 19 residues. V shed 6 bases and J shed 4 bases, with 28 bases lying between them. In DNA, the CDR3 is TGTGCCAGCAGCAGACACAAGACCCTTAGACAGGATGGTAATCAGCCCCAGCATTTT. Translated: CASSRHKTLRQDGNQPQHF.

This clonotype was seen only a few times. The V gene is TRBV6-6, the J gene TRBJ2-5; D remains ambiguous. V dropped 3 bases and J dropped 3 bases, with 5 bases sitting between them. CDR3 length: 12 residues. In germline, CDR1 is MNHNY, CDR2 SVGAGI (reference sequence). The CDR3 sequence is CASSYTEETQYF. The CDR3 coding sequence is TGTGCCAGCAGTTATACCGAAGAGACCCAGTACTTC.

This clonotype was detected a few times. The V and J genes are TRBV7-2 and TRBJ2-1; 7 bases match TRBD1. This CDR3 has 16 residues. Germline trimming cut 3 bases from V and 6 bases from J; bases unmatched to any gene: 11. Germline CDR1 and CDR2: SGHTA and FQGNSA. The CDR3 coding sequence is TGTGCCAGCAGCTTCCCTAGGGGGCTGCCGGGCAATGAGCAGTTCTTC. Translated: CASSFPRGLPGNEQFF.

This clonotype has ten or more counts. Here the CDR3 DNA reads TGTGCCAGCAGTGATAGACAGGGAAAAAATCACGGGGAGCTGTTTTTT. Translating gives CASSDRQGKNHGELFF. V gene TRBV12-3 or TRBV12-4 combines with J gene TRBJ2-2; 7 bases are shared with TRBD1. V shed 5 bases and J 7 bases; nucleotides not matched to a gene: 13. The CDR3 extends over 16 amino acids.

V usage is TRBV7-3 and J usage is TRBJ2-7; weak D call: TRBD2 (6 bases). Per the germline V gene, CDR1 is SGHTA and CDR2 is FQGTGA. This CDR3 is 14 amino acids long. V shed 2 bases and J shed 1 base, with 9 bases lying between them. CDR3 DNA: TGTGCCAGCAGCTTATACGCGGGATCCTACGAGCAGTACTTC. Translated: CASSLYAGSYEQYF.

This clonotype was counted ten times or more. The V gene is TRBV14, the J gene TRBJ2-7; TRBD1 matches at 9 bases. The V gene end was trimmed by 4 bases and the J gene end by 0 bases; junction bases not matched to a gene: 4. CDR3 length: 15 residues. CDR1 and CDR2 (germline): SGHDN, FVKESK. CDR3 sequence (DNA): TGTGCCAGCAGCCTGTGGGACAGGGCCTCCTACGAGCAGTACTTC. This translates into CASSLWDRASYEQYF. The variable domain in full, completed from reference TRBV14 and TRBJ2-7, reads EAGVTQFPSHSVIEKGQTVTLRCDPISGHDNLYWYRRVMGKEIKFLLHFVKESKQDESGMPNNRFLAERTGGTYSTLKVQPAELEDSGVYFCASSLWDRASYEQYFGPGTRLTVT.

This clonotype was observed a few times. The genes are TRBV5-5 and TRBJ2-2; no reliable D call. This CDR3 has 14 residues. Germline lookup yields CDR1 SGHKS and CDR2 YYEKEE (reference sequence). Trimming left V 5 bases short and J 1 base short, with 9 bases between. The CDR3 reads CASSAQMNTGELFF. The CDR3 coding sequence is TGTGCCAGCAGTGCCCAGATGAACACCGGGGAGCTGTTTTTT.

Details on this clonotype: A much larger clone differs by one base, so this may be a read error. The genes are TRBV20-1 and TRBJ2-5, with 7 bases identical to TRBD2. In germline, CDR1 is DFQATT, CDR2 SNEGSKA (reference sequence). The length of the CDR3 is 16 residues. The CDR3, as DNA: TGCGGTGCTAGAGATTTTTATCGGGGGGTACAAGAGACCCAGTACTTC. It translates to CGARDFYRGVQETQYF.

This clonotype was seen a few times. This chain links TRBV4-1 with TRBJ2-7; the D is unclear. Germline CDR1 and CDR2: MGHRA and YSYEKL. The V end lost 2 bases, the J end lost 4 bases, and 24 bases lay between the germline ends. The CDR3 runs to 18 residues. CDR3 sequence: CASSQPFGLGARLYEQYF. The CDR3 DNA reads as TGCGCCAGCAGCCAACCCTTCGGTTTAGGCGCGAGACTGTACGAGCAGTACTTC.

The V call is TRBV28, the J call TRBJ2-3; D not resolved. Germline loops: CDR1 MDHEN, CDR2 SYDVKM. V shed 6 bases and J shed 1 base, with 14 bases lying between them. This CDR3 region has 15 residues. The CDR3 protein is CASRVRSARTDTQYF. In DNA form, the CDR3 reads TGTGCCAGCAGGGTCCGGAGTGCCCGCACAGATACGCAGTATTTT.